The 2 T cell receptor beta chains in this list originate from one sample, sequenced in a study of cytomegalovirus exposure and HLA in healthy donors. The PCR had 60 Vbeta and 13 Jbeta primers. Assay used: immunoSEQ multiplex PCR; TCRdb lists only in-frame clones, some missing. The table shows some 120,000 clones, with 65% to 80% occurring only once. The sequencing sample was made of PBMCs. These TCRs come from a man younger than 45 in good health and CMV-seronegative.

This clone has only a few counts. The V and J genes are TRBV4-3 and TRBJ1-1; D unresolved. CDR3 length: 15 amino acids. The V end lost 0 bases, the J end lost 4 bases, and 12 bases lay between the germline ends. Germline CDR1 is LGHNA and CDR2 is YSLEER. In DNA form, the CDR3 reads TGCGCCAGCAGCCAAGAAACCCAGAGGATCACTGAAGCTTTCTTT. Encoded protein: CASSQETQRITEAFF.

CDR3 loop: CASSLVAGVAYNEQFF. The CDR3 DNA is TGTGCCAGCAGCTTGGTGGCGGGAGTGGCCTACAATGAGCAGTTCTTC. V and J are TRBV5-5 and TRBJ2-1; 7 bases match TRBD2. The CDR3 loop spans 16 amino acids. V lost 0 bases to trimming and J lost 2 bases; unmatched junction nucleotides: 5. Germline V gene sequence: CDR1 SGHKS, CDR2 YYEKEE (reference sequence).